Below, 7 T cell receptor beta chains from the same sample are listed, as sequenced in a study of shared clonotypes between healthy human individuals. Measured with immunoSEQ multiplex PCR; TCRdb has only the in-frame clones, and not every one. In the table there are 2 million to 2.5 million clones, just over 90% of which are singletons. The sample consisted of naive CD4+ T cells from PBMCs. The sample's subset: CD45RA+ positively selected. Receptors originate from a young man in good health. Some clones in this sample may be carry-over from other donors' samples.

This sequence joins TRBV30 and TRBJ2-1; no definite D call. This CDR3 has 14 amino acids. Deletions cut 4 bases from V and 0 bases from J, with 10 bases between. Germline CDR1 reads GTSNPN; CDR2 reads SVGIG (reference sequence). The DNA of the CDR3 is TGTGCCTGGACCTTCCTCAGCTCCTACAATGAGCAGTTCTTC. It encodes CAWTFLSSYNEQFF. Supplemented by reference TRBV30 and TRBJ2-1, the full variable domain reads SQTIHQWPATLVQPVGSPLSLECTVEGTSNPNLYWYRQAAGRGLQLLFYSVGIGQISSEVPQNLSASRPQDRQFILSSKKLLLSDSGFYLCAWTFLSSYNEQFFGPGTRLTVL.

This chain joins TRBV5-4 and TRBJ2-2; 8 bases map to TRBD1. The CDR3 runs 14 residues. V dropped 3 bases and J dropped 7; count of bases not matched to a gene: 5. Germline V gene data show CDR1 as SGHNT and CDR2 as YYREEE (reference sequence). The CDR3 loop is CASSWGQEVGELFF. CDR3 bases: TGTGCCAGCAGCTGGGGACAGGAGGTCGGGGAGCTGTTTTTT.

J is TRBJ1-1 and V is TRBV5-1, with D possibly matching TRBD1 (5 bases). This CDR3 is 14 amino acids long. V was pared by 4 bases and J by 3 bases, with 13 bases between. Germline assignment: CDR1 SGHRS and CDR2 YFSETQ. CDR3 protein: CASSRTDRDTEAFF. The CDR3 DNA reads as TGCGCCAGCAGCAGAACCGACAGAGACACTGAAGCTTTCTTT.

CDR3 region: CASSTGGLWGKLFF. Here the CDR3 DNA reads TGTGCCAGCAGTACAGGGGGCCTCTGGGGAAAACTGTTTTTT. The chain links TRBV2 to TRBJ1-4; 9 nucleotides agree with TRBD1. V shed 5 bases and J 10 bases; nucleotides not matched to a gene: 8. The CDR3 has 14 residues. Germline V gene lookup returns CDR1 SNHLY and CDR2 FYNNEI.

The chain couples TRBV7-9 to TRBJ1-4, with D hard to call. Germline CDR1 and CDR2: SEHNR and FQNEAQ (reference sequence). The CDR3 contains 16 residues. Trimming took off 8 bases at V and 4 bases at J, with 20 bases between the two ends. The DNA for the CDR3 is TGTGCCAGCGCAAAGGGTCCAGACTACGTTAATGAAAAACTGTTTTTT. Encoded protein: CASAKGPDYVNEKLFF.

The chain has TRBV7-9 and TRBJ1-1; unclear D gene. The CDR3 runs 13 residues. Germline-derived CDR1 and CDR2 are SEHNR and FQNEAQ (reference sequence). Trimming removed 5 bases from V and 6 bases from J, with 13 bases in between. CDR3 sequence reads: CASSGRPGAEAFF. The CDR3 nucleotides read TGTGCCAGCAGCGGACGGCCTGGCGCTGAAGCTTTCTTT.

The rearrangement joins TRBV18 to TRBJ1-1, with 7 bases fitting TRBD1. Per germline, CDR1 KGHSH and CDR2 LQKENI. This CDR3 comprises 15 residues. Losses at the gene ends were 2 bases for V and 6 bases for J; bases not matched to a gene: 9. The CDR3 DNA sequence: TGTGCCAGCTCACCATCCGGCAGGGGGTTCGCTGAAGCTTTCTTT. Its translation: CASSPSGRGFAEAFF.